The 21 T cell receptor beta chains listed next were all sequenced from one sample in a study of blood T cell repertoires in COVID-19. TCRdb's table, derived via immunoSEQ multiplex PCR, lists solely in-frame clones and lacks some. The sample holds about 250,000 clones, 70% to 90% seen once. Input material: peripheral blood. Source of these receptors: a man aged 18 to 29 with active or convalescent COVID-19.

J is TRBJ1-1 and V is TRBV7-2; a weak D match, TRBD1 (6 bases). The CDR3 runs 15 residues. Trimming cost V 1 base and J 5 bases, with 14 bases left between them. The germline V gene encodes CDR1 SGHTA and CDR2 FQGNSA. CDR3 protein: CASSLGLGARTEAFF. The CDR3 DNA reads as TGTGCCAGCAGCTTAGGTCTGGGGGCGCGGACTGAAGCTTTCTTT.

This clone has only one observation. The rearrangement joins TRBV9 to TRBJ1-1; D not certain. The germline gives CDR1 SGDLS, CDR2 YYNGEE. The CDR3 has 13 amino acids. V lost 2 bases and J 3 bases, leaving 8 bases between the germline ends. The CDR3: CASSVNSYTEAFF. In nucleotides, the CDR3 is TGTGCCAGCAGCGTGAACAGTTACACTGAAGCTTTCTTT.

The chain links TRBV19 to TRBJ1-1; weak D call: TRBD1 (5 bases). Germline V gene sequence: CDR1 LNHDA, CDR2 SQIVND (reference sequence). The length of the CDR3 is 12 residues. The V end lost 6 bases, the J end lost 4 bases, and 9 bases lay between the germline ends. The CDR3 DNA reads as TGTGCCAGTAGGGCAGGGTTCACTGAAGCTTTCTTT. As protein: CASRAGFTEAFF.

This clone occurred a few times. The chain is built from TRBV5-1 and TRBJ2-2, with D hard to call. This CDR3 spans 14 amino acids. Germline CDR1 and CDR2: SGHRS and YFSETQ. V was trimmed by 0 bases and J by 1 base, leaving 4 bases between them. CDR3 amino acids: CASSLAGNTGELFF. As DNA, the CDR3 is TGCGCCAGCAGCTTGGCGGGGAACACCGGGGAGCTGTTTTTT.

This clone was observed a single time. This chain connects TRBV9 to TRBJ2-5; tentative D call: TRBD1 (5 bases). V lost 0 bases and J 3 bases, leaving 9 bases between the germline ends. Germline lookup yields CDR1 SGDLS and CDR2 YYNGEE. The CDR3 length is 14 residues. The CDR3 is CASSVGSGKETQYF. CDR3 DNA sequence: TGTGCCAGCAGCGTAGGATCAGGGAAAGAGACCCAGTACTTC.

The chain joins TRBV5-4 to TRBJ2-5; D not certain. There are 15 residues in the CDR3. The V gene's germline CDR1 is SGHNT and CDR2 YYREEE (reference sequence). V lost 0 bases and J lost 1, with 10 bases in between. Here the CDR3 reads CASSLDFSFQETQYF. The DNA for the CDR3 is TGTGCCAGCAGCTTGGATTTCAGTTTCCAAGAGACCCAGTACTTC.

The rearrangement joins TRBV7-2 to TRBJ1-1; a possible D gene is TRBD1 (6 bases). Looked up from germline, CDR1 is SGHTA and CDR2 is FQGNSA. This CDR3 spans 14 amino acids. V shed 5 bases and J shed 3 bases, with 13 bases lying between them. This chain's CDR3 is CASSPGTSYTEAFF. The CDR3 DNA reads TGTGCCAGCAGCCCCGGGACAAGTTACACTGAAGCTTTCTTT. The whole variable domain, remainder taken from reference TRBV7-2 and TRBJ1-1, is GAGVSQSPSNKVTEKGKDVELRCDPISGHTALYWYRQSLGQGLEFLIYFQGNSAPDKSGLPSDRFSAERTGGSVSTLTIQRTQQEDSAVYLCASSPGTSYTEAFFGQGTRLTVV.

The chain has TRBV4-1 and TRBJ2-3, with D hard to call. V lost 0 bases and J 8 bases, leaving 9 bases between the germline ends. The germline CDR1 and CDR2 sequences are MGHRA and YSYEKL. The CDR3 runs 13 residues. CDR3: CASSQDFSITQYF. The CDR3 DNA reads as TGCGCCAGCAGCCAAGATTTTAGCATTACGCAGTATTTT.

This clone has only one observation. The V and J genes are TRBV13 and TRBJ1-6; 7 nucleotides align to TRBD1. J lost 9 bases, V lost 5 bases, and 10 bases had no gene match. In germline, CDR1 is PRHDT, CDR2 FYEKMQ (reference sequence). This CDR3 is 15 amino acids long. CDR3 sequence reads: CASSERTGEFSPLHF. The CDR3 DNA is TGTGCCAGCAGCGAGAGGACAGGAGAGTTTTCACCCCTCCACTTT.

The gene calls are TRBV7-2 and TRBJ2-3; 11 bases fit TRBD2. Germline CDR1 is SGHTA and CDR2 is FQGNSA. With V trimmed by 5 bases and J by 4 bases, 5 bases remained unmatched. The CDR3 sequence is 15 residues long. CDR3 DNA: TGTGCCAGCAGCAGGACTAGCGGGCTGGCAGATACGCAGTATTTT. Translated, it gives CASSRTSGLADTQYF.

The CDR3 reads CAISESGGEHQPQHF. The CDR3 nucleotides read TGTGCCATCAGTGAGTCCGGGGGGGAGCATCAGCCCCAGCATTTT. The chain combines TRBV10-3 with TRBJ1-5; maybe TRBD1 (5 bases). The CDR3 contains 15 residues. The V gene's germline CDR1 is ENHRY and CDR2 SYGVKD. V lost 0 bases, J lost 5 bases, and 11 bases lay in between.

V and J are TRBV9 and TRBJ2-3; 8 bases are a match to TRBD1. Germline V gene data show CDR1 as SGDLS and CDR2 as YYNGEE. This CDR3 has 16 amino acids. J lost 2 bases, V lost 0 bases, and 5 bases had no gene match. CDR3 nucleotide sequence: TGTGCCAGCAGCGTAGGGGGACAGGCGTACACAGATACGCAGTATTTT. Amino acid sequence: CASSVGGQAYTDTQYF.

The V gene is TRBV14, the J gene TRBJ1-2, with 9 bases identical to TRBD1. The CDR3 is 15 amino acids. The J segment lost 7 bases and the V segment lost 4 bases, leaving 10 bases of the junction unmatched. Germline V gene sequence: CDR1 SGHDN, CDR2 FVKESK. CDR3 region: CASSPRGQGRAGYTF. The CDR3 coding sequence is TGTGCCAGCAGCCCCCGGGGACAGGGTAGGGCTGGCTACACCTTC. Variable domain in full (rest from reference TRBV14 and TRBJ1-2): EAGVTQFPSHSVIEKGQTVTLRCDPISGHDNLYWYRRVMGKEIKFLLHFVKESKQDESGMPNNRFLAERTGGTYSTLKVQPAELEDSGVYFCASSPRGQGRAGYTFGSGTRLTVV.

This chain joins TRBV3-1 (or the pseudogene TRBV3-2) and TRBJ2-7; 8 bases are a match to TRBD2. Trimming took 0 bases from V and 3 from J; bases not matched to a gene: 1. This CDR3 comprises 14 residues. Germline lookup yields CDR1 LGHDT and CDR2 YNNKEL (reference sequence). The CDR3 loop reads CASSQEGLDYEQYF. CDR3 bases: TGTGCCAGCAGCCAAGAGGGACTAGACTACGAGCAGTACTTC.

Written as DNA, the CDR3 is TGTGCCAGCAGCCCCGGGACAGTCGGAAACACCATATATTTT. It is translated as CASSPGTVGNTIYF. The chain links TRBV7-2 to TRBJ1-3; 7 bases align to TRBD1. In germline, CDR1 is SGHTA, CDR2 FQGNSA. CDR3 length equals 14 residues. With 5 bases clipped from V and 4 bases from J, the junction kept 5 bases outside the gene matches.

The gene calls are TRBV18 and TRBJ2-1; tentative D call: TRBD2 (5 bases). The V gene lost 2 bases and the J gene lost 3 bases, with 14 bases spanning the gap. This CDR3 region has 16 residues. Germline-derived CDR1 and CDR2 are KGHSH and LQKENI. The CDR3: CASSPMSSMGYNEQFF. The CDR3 DNA sequence: TGTGCCAGCTCACCAATGTCTAGCATGGGCTACAATGAGCAGTTCTTC.

The rearrangement uses TRBV5-1 and TRBJ1-1, with D hard to call. V gave up 0 bases and J gave up 5 bases, with 8 bases separating them. CDR3 length: 13 amino acids. The germline CDR1 and CDR2 sequences are SGHRS and YFSETQ. The CDR3 here is CASSLGGRTEAFF. The CDR3 region has the DNA TGCGCCAGCAGCTTGGGAGGGAGGACTGAAGCTTTCTTT.

The chain links TRBV18 to TRBJ1-1, with D hard to call. V lost 3 bases to trimming and J lost 14 bases, with 16 bases between them. The CDR3 loop spans 12 amino acids. The V gene's germline CDR1 is KGHSH and CDR2 LQKENI. The chain's CDR3 is CASSPTDYGEFF. CDR3 DNA sequence: TGTGCCAGCTCACCGACGGACTATGGGGAGTTCTTT.

The chain links TRBV6-5 to TRBJ1-1, with D maybe TRBD1 (5 bases). Germline V lookup: CDR1 MNHEY, CDR2 SVGAGI. Trimming removed 7 bases from V and 1 base from J, with 13 bases in between. This CDR3 is built from 14 residues. CDR3: CASITGDRNTEAFF. DNA for the CDR3: TGTGCCAGCATTACAGGAGACAGGAACACTGAAGCTTTCTTT.

The chain is built from TRBV20-1 and TRBJ2-1; 9 bases align to TRBD2. After removal of 3 bases from V and 9 bases from J, the junction contained 12 bases not matched to a gene. Germline loops: CDR1 DFQATT, CDR2 SNEGSKA (reference sequence). The CDR3 runs to 15 residues. As DNA, the CDR3 is TGCAGTGCTAGTCTGGCGGGGGGGCCATATGGTGAGCAGTTCTTC. This sequence encodes CSASLAGGPYGEQFF.

The V and J genes are TRBV5-6 and TRBJ2-7, with 9 bases that match TRBD2. Trimming at V came to 4 bases and at J to 5 bases, leaving 10 bases not matched to a gene. CDR1 and CDR2 from the germline V gene are SGHDT and YYEEEE. CDR3 length equals 15 residues. DNA for the CDR3: TGTGCCAGCAGCAGTAGCGGGAGTACGAGGAACGAGCAGTACTTC. Its protein is CASSSSGSTRNEQYF. Full variable domain (remainder filled in from reference TRBV5-6 and TRBJ2-7): DAGVTQSPTHLIKTRGQQVTLRCSPKSGHDTVSWYQQALGQGPQFIFQYYEEEERQRGNFPDRFSGHQFPNYSSELNVNALLLGDSALYLCASSSSGSTRNEQYFGPGTRLTVT.